These T cell receptor beta chains were read from a single sample in a study of T cell responses to AZD1222 COVID-19 vaccine. Using immunoSEQ multiplex PCR, the repertoire was profiled, and TCRdb retains in-frame clones only, with some absent. The sample carries under 200,000 clones, around 94% recorded once. This specimen was peripheral blood, taken on day 0 of AZD1222 vaccination. Every receptor here comes from an adult in good health. CDR3s include the opening cysteine and the closing phenylalanine or tryptophan. Each record gives: V gene, D gene, clone size, J gene, CDR3 protein, CDR3 DNA. A D gene is named only where the DNA matches it firmly. Some rows have no size entry. The others give once, few or many, or a class for an expanded clone.

v_call: TRBV19; d_call: NA; clone_size: NA; j_call: TRBJ1-1; cdr3_aa: CASGRLNTEAFF; cdr3_nt: TGTGCCAGTGGCAGACTGAACACTGAAGCTTTCTTT
v_call: TRBV7-9; d_call: NA; clone_size: NA; j_call: TRBJ1-2; cdr3_aa: CASSFTDPGNGYTF; cdr3_nt: TGTGCCAGCAGTTTTACAGATCCCGGGAACGGCTACACCTTC
v_call: TRBV9; d_call: NA; clone_size: NA; j_call: TRBJ2-3; cdr3_aa: CASSVDLNPTDTQYF; cdr3_nt: TGTGCCAGCAGCGTAGATCTCAATCCCACAGATACGCAGTATTTT
v_call: TRBV6-6; d_call: NA; clone_size: NA; j_call: TRBJ1-2; cdr3_aa: CASSYSAASTNYGYTF; cdr3_nt: TGTGCCAGCAGTTACTCGGCAGCCAGCACTAACTATGGCTACACCTTC
v_call: TRBV5-1; d_call: NA; clone_size: NA; j_call: TRBJ2-3; cdr3_aa: CASEVGGGTDTQYF; cdr3_nt: TGCGCCAGCGAGGTAGGGGGGGGCACAGATACGCAGTATTTT
v_call: TRBV28; d_call: NA; clone_size: NA; j_call: TRBJ1-1; cdr3_aa: CASSPDRRTEAFF; cdr3_nt: TGTGCCAGCAGTCCCGACCGGAGGACTGAAGCTTTCTTT
v_call: TRBV5-5; d_call: TRBD1; clone_size: NA; j_call: TRBJ2-7; cdr3_aa: CASSLGGQGFAYEQYF; cdr3_nt: TGTGCCAGCAGCTTGGGGGGACAGGGGTTCGCCTACGAGCAGTACTTC
v_call: TRBV6-5; d_call: NA; clone_size: NA; j_call: TRBJ1-2; cdr3_aa: CASSKGQGRSHTF; cdr3_nt: TGTGCCAGCAGCAAAGGGCAGGGCCGCTCCCACACCTTC
v_call: TRBV29-1; d_call: NA; clone_size: many; j_call: TRBJ1-1; cdr3_aa: CSVLQGMTEAFF; cdr3_nt: TGCAGCGTTCTCCAGGGGATGACTGAAGCTTTCTTT
v_call: TRBV28; d_call: TRBD1; clone_size: NA; j_call: TRBJ2-3; cdr3_aa: CASSFGTATSTDTQYF; cdr3_nt: TGTGCCAGCAGCTTCGGGACAGCAACTAGCACAGATACGCAGTATTTT
v_call: TRBV4-1; d_call: TRBD1; clone_size: NA; j_call: TRBJ2-3; cdr3_aa: CASSQGTGTDTQYF; cdr3_nt: TGCGCCAGCAGCCAAGGGACAGGGACAGATACGCAGTATTTT
v_call: TRBV27; d_call: TRBD1; clone_size: once; j_call: TRBJ2-2; cdr3_aa: CASKTGLLGELFF; cdr3_nt: TGTGCCAGCAAGACAGGGCTGCTAGGGGAGCTGTTTTTT
v_call: TRBV4-1; d_call: NA; clone_size: NA; j_call: TRBJ1-5; cdr3_aa: CASSWTDYSNQPQHF; cdr3_nt: TGCGCCAGCAGTTGGACGGACTATAGCAATCAGCCCCAGCATTTT
v_call: TRBV11-1; d_call: NA; clone_size: NA; j_call: TRBJ1-6; cdr3_aa: CASSRGDPSPLHF; cdr3_nt: TGTGCCAGCAGCCGCGGGGACCCTTCACCCCTCCACTTT
v_call: TRBV5-6; d_call: TRBD2; clone_size: NA; j_call: TRBJ2-1; cdr3_aa: CASSLGLAGGLDEQFF; cdr3_nt: TGTGCCAGCAGCTTAGGACTAGCGGGGGGGTTGGATGAGCAGTTCTTC
v_call: TRBV11-2; d_call: TRBD2; clone_size: NA; j_call: TRBJ2-1; cdr3_aa: CASSSLAGVYNEQFF; cdr3_nt: TGTGCCAGCAGCTCCTTAGCGGGGGTTTACAATGAGCAGTTCTTC
v_call: TRBV25-1; d_call: NA; clone_size: NA; j_call: TRBJ1-4; cdr3_aa: CASSAGTLADTNEKLFF; cdr3_nt: TGTGCCAGCAGTGCCGGGACCCTGGCGGATACTAATGAAAAACTGTTTTTT
v_call: TRBV2; d_call: NA; clone_size: NA; j_call: TRBJ1-3; cdr3_aa: CASNNRVSGNTIYF; cdr3_nt: TGTGCCAGCAATAACAGGGTCTCTGGAAACACCATATATTTT
v_call: TRBV28; d_call: TRBD2; clone_size: once; j_call: TRBJ2-7; cdr3_aa: CASSFGSGGGGRYEQYF; cdr3_nt: TGTGCCAGCAGTTTCGGTAGCGGGGGTGGAGGACGGTACGAGCAGTACTTC
v_call: TRBV4-3; d_call: NA; clone_size: NA; j_call: TRBJ2-2; cdr3_aa: CASSHSGGAGELFF; cdr3_nt: TGCGCCAGCAGCCACAGCGGAGGCGCCGGGGAGCTGTTTTTT
v_call: TRBV19; d_call: NA; clone_size: NA; j_call: TRBJ1-1; cdr3_aa: CASIIGEWSTEAFF; cdr3_nt: TGTGCCAGTATCATCGGGGAATGGAGTACTGAAGCTTTCTTT
v_call: TRBV12-3/TRBV12-4; d_call: NA; clone_size: NA; j_call: TRBJ1-5; cdr3_aa: CASSPGGGPQHF; cdr3_nt: TGTGCCAGCAGTCCTGGCGGGGGGCCCCAGCATTTT
v_call: TRBV7-2; d_call: NA; clone_size: NA; j_call: TRBJ1-5; cdr3_aa: CASSLALIQPQHF; cdr3_nt: TGTGCCAGCAGCTTAGCGCTTATTCAGCCCCAGCATTTT
v_call: TRBV11-2; d_call: NA; clone_size: NA; j_call: TRBJ1-3; cdr3_aa: CASSLGGTISGNTIYF; cdr3_nt: TGTGCCAGCAGCTTAGGGGGGACCATCTCTGGAAACACCATATATTTT
v_call: TRBV5-1; d_call: NA; clone_size: once; j_call: TRBJ1-1; cdr3_aa: CASSPRQHLNTEAFF; cdr3_nt: TGCGCCAGCAGCCCCCGACAGCACCTGAACACTGAAGCTTTCTTT
v_call: TRBV10-3; d_call: NA; clone_size: NA; j_call: TRBJ1-1; cdr3_aa: CAISGRDNTEAFF; cdr3_nt: TGTGCCATCAGTGGACGAGATAACACTGAAGCTTTCTTT
v_call: TRBV7-9; d_call: TRBD1; clone_size: NA; j_call: TRBJ1-1; cdr3_aa: CASSLGGTGATEAFF; cdr3_nt: TGTGCCAGCAGCTTAGGAGGAACAGGGGCCACTGAAGCTTTCTTT
v_call: TRBV4-3; d_call: NA; clone_size: NA; j_call: TRBJ1-1; cdr3_aa: CASSQGREILNTEAFF; cdr3_nt: TGCGCCAGCAGCCAAGGAAGGGAAATTCTGAACACTGAAGCTTTCTTT
v_call: TRBV11-1; d_call: TRBD1; clone_size: NA; j_call: TRBJ1-1; cdr3_aa: CASRAGQGFMNTEAFF; cdr3_nt: TGTGCCAGCCGAGCGGGACAGGGGTTCATGAACACTGAAGCTTTCTTT
v_call: TRBV12-3/TRBV12-4; d_call: NA; clone_size: NA; j_call: TRBJ2-3; cdr3_aa: CASSFTEADTQYF; cdr3_nt: TGTGCCAGCAGTTTTACAGAGGCAGATACGCAGTATTTT
v_call: TRBV6-4; d_call: NA; clone_size: few; j_call: TRBJ2-3; cdr3_aa: CASSVGGTDTQYF; cdr3_nt: TGTGCCAGCAGTGTGGGCGGGACAGATACGCAGTATTTT
v_call: TRBV5-4; d_call: TRBD1; clone_size: NA; j_call: TRBJ2-7; cdr3_aa: CASSLSPGTGMHEQYF; cdr3_nt: TGTGCCAGCAGCTTGTCTCCCGGGACAGGGATGCACGAGCAGTACTTC
v_call: TRBV24-1; d_call: NA; clone_size: NA; j_call: TRBJ1-2; cdr3_aa: CATSDARYYGYTF; cdr3_nt: TGTGCCACCAGTGATGCCAGGTACTATGGCTACACCTTC
v_call: TRBV3-1/TRBV3-2; d_call: NA; clone_size: NA; j_call: TRBJ1-1; cdr3_aa: CASSQKFGGATEAFF; cdr3_nt: TGTGCCAGCAGCCAAAAATTCGGGGGCGCGACTGAAGCTTTCTTT
v_call: TRBV7-2; d_call: NA; clone_size: once; j_call: TRBJ2-1; cdr3_aa: CASSLLGGTNEQFF; cdr3_nt: TGTGCCAGCAGCTTACTCGGGGGAACCAATGAGCAGTTCTTC
v_call: TRBV7-2; d_call: NA; clone_size: once; j_call: TRBJ1-5; cdr3_aa: CASSPGRNQPQHF; cdr3_nt: TGTGCCAGCAGCCCTGGGCGGAATCAGCCCCAGCATTTT
v_call: TRBV7-2; d_call: NA; clone_size: NA; j_call: TRBJ1-1; cdr3_aa: CASRKMGTEAFF; cdr3_nt: TGTGCCAGCAGAAAGATGGGCACTGAAGCTTTCTTT
v_call: TRBV6-2/TRBV6-3; d_call: NA; clone_size: NA; j_call: TRBJ1-2; cdr3_aa: CASSDWGADGYTF; cdr3_nt: TGTGCCAGCAGTGATTGGGGGGCGGATGGCTACACCTTC
v_call: TRBV6-6; d_call: NA; clone_size: NA; j_call: TRBJ1-2; cdr3_aa: CASRAGRVPSGDGYTF; cdr3_nt: TGTGCCAGCAGGGCCGGCAGGGTCCCTTCAGGGGATGGCTACACCTTC
v_call: TRBV7-7; d_call: NA; clone_size: NA; j_call: TRBJ1-3; cdr3_aa: CASSPPTVAGNTIYF; cdr3_nt: TGTGCCAGCAGCCCACCAACAGTTGCTGGAAACACCATATATTTT
v_call: TRBV18; d_call: NA; clone_size: NA; j_call: TRBJ1-2; cdr3_aa: CASSQLTDPNNYGYTF; cdr3_nt: TGTGCCAGCTCACAGTTGACGGATCCTAATAACTATGGCTACACCTTC
v_call: TRBV5-4; d_call: NA; clone_size: NA; j_call: TRBJ2-3; cdr3_aa: CASNPSGGDFADTQYF; cdr3_nt: TGTGCCAGCAATCCCTCTGGTGGGGACTTCGCAGATACGCAGTATTTT
v_call: TRBV7-9; d_call: NA; clone_size: NA; j_call: TRBJ2-1; cdr3_aa: CASSHPPGDGRPMHNEQFF; cdr3_nt: TGTGCCAGCAGCCACCCGCCAGGGGATGGGAGGCCGATGCACAATGAGCAGTTCTTC
v_call: TRBV7-3; d_call: TRBD1; clone_size: NA; j_call: TRBJ2-7; cdr3_aa: CASSRTGGYEQYF; cdr3_nt: TGTGCCAGCAGCCGGACAGGGGGCTACGAGCAGTACTTC
v_call: TRBV6-5; d_call: NA; clone_size: NA; j_call: TRBJ2-5; cdr3_aa: CASRSVGETQYF; cdr3_nt: TGTGCCAGCAGATCAGTAGGGGAGACCCAGTACTTC
v_call: TRBV27; d_call: NA; clone_size: NA; j_call: TRBJ1-6; cdr3_aa: CASRRGDLTGWSSYNSPLHF; cdr3_nt: TGTGCCAGCAGGCGGGGGGATCTGACGGGGTGGAGCTCCTATAATTCACCCCTCCACTTT
v_call: TRBV4-2; d_call: TRBD2; clone_size: NA; j_call: TRBJ2-5; cdr3_aa: CASSQVGGSQETQYF; cdr3_nt: TGTGCCAGCAGCCAAGTGGGCGGGAGTCAAGAGACCCAGTACTTC
v_call: TRBV6-4; d_call: NA; clone_size: NA; j_call: TRBJ1-2; cdr3_aa: CASLSNYGYTF; cdr3_nt: TGTGCCAGTCTTTCTAACTATGGCTACACCTTC
v_call: TRBV5-1; d_call: NA; clone_size: NA; j_call: TRBJ2-5; cdr3_aa: CASSLAGLTWETQYF; cdr3_nt: TGCGCCAGCAGCTTGGCTGGTCTTACTTGGGAGACCCAGTACTTC
v_call: TRBV14; d_call: NA; clone_size: NA; j_call: TRBJ1-2; cdr3_aa: CASSQNQHYGYTF; cdr3_nt: TGTGCCAGCAGCCAAAATCAGCACTATGGCTACACCTTC
v_call: TRBV5-1; d_call: NA; clone_size: NA; j_call: TRBJ1-2; cdr3_aa: CASSLDQPRYGYTF; cdr3_nt: TGCGCCAGCAGCTTGGATCAACCGCGCTATGGCTACACCTTC
v_call: TRBV3-1/TRBV3-2; d_call: NA; clone_size: NA; j_call: TRBJ1-6; cdr3_aa: CASSPEDLRSPLHF; cdr3_nt: TGTGCCAGCAGCCCGGAAGACCTGCGGTCACCCCTCCACTTT